The T cell receptor beta chain described here comes from a study of blood T cells in healthy people across ages. A minimum of 6 micrograms of total RNA was extracted per sample. Next came a second PCR, run for about 6 to 12 cycles, which used a sample-barcoded 5' primer along with a J-beta primer mix. Via MiXCR, TCRdb re-called the 5' RACE reads, giving one row per CDR3 protein. The data show 1.5 million to 2 million distinct CDR3 sequences, about 28% seen once. Losses at the gene ends were 6 bases for V and 7 bases for J; bases not matched to a gene: 8. The CDR3 covers 13 residues. The sample taken for sequencing was blood. This rearrangement joins TRBV12-3 or TRBV12-4 to TRBJ1-2; TRBD1 agrees at 7 bases. This clonotype was sampled from a woman aged 25 to 39 in good health. The CDR3, as DNA: TGTGCCAGCAGGCCGACAGGGACTCGTGGCTACACCTTC. Translating gives CASRPTGTRGYTF.